This TCR beta chain comes out of a study of CXCR3-negative and CXCR3-positive naive CD8 T cells. The TRB cDNA libraries were prepared by 5' RACE with UMI labels. Reanalyzing the 5' RACE reads, TCRdb keeps one entry per CDR3 protein, without DNA. The sample's table shows about 81,000 distinct CDR3 sequences. Study conclusions and caveats: More hydrophobic TRB CDR3s were found in CXCR3-positive naive cells than in CXCR3-negative naive cells.

The CDR3 contains 15 residues. Germline assignment: CDR1 MNHEY and CDR2 SVGAGI. Sorting yielded triplicates of approximately 300,000 cells for each CD8+ T cell subset. With respect to this clonotype: The target antigen is unknown.

The V gene is TRBV6-5, the J gene TRBJ1-3. Sequenced material: naive CXCR3- CD8+ T cells from blood. Subset noted: CD45RO-CCR7+CD27+CD95- naive CD8+ T cells lacking CXCR3 (TNR3-). The sequence came from a human donor in good health. Some clones in this sample may be carry-over from other donors' samples. This CDR3 is CASSPGDYSGNTIYF.